The source of this T cell receptor beta chain is a study of T-cell reconstitution after alpha-beta-depleted transplantation in children. The CDR3 sequence is 15 residues long. Germline CDR1 is MNHEY and CDR2 is SMNVEV (reference sequence). After removal of 5 bases from V and 9 bases from J, the junction contained 9 bases not matched to a gene. General observations from the study: T cells produced anew were the main source of T-cell counts and diversity one year after transplant.

The authors prepared the TCRbeta library with unique molecular identifiers. TCRdb re-derived calls from the PCR reads in MiXCR, one entry per CDR3 protein. The sample yields hundreds of thousands of distinct CDR3 sequences, roughly 15% seen once. This clonotype was detected many times. Its antigen is as yet unknown. The sample consisted of PBMCs, mostly from graft donor cells, taken 360 days after TCRalphabeta/CD19-depleted stem cell transplant. This TCR came from a male patient under 18 who had a stem cell transplant for acute lymphoblastic leukemia, so the T cells may come from the graft donor. The chain recombines TRBV27 with TRBJ2-7; TRBD2 matches 14 bases. The CDR3 protein is CASSPGTSGRPGQYF. CDR3 nucleotides: TGTGCCAGCAGTCCCGGGACTAGCGGGAGACCTGGGCAGTACTTC.